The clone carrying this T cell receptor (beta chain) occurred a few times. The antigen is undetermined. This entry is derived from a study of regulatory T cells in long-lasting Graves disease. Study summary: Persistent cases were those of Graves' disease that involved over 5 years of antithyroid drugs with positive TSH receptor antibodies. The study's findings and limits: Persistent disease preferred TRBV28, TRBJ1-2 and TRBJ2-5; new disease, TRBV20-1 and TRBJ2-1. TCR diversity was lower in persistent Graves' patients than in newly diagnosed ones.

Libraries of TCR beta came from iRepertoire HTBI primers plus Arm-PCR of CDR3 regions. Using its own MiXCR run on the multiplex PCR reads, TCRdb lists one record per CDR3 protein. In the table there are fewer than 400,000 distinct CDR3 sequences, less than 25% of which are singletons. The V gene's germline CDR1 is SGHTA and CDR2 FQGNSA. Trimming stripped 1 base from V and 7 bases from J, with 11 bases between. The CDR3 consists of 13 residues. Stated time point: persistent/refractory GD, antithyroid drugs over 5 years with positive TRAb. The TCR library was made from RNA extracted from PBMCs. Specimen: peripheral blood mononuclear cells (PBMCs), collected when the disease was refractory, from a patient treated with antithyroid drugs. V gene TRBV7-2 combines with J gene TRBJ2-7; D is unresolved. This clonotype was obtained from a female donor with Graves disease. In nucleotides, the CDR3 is TGTGCCAGCAGCTTAGTTAGCCTCGAAGAGCAGTACTTC. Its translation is CASSLVSLEEQYF.